What follows are 32 T cell receptor beta chains derived from one specimen sequenced in a study of T-cell reconstitution after alpha-beta-depleted transplantation in children. Molecular barcoding with unique molecular identifiers was used for the TCRbeta library. TCRdb analysed the PCR reads with MiXCR anew, one entry per CDR3 protein. Here the sample spans fewer than 85,000 distinct CDR3 sequences, 12% to 15% being singletons. This specimen was PBMCs, mostly from graft donor cells, taken 180 days after TCRalphabeta/CD19-depleted stem cell transplant. The receptors shown here come from a male patient aged 2-15 years who had a stem cell transplant for acute lymphoblastic leukemia, so the T cells may come from the graft donor.

This clonotype was counted many times. The chain carries TRBV29-1 and TRBJ2-7; 7 bases are a match to TRBD1. With 4 bases clipped from V and 1 base from J, the junction kept 4 bases outside the gene matches. Germline V gene data show CDR1 as SQVTM and CDR2 as ANQGSEA. The CDR3 loop spans 13 amino acids. The chain's CDR3 is CSVGDSYSYEQYF. Here the CDR3 DNA reads TGCAGCGTTGGGGACAGCTATTCCTACGAGCAGTACTTC.

This clonotype was seen more than once but under ten times. This chain joins TRBV6-2 or TRBV6-3 and TRBJ2-4; 10 bases align to TRBD2. Germline assignment: CDR1 MNHEY and CDR2 SVGEGT. V dropped 1 base and J dropped 1; count of bases not matched to a gene: 16. This CDR3 spans 21 amino acids. The CDR3 protein is CASSYWGTGRTSGEAKNIQYF. Here the CDR3 DNA reads TGTGCCAGCAGTTACTGGGGGACGGGTCGGACTAGCGGCGAGGCCAAAAACATTCAGTACTTC.

In this sample, this clonotype turned up a few times. This chain connects TRBV20-1 to TRBJ1-5; D remains unclear. The V end lost 2 bases, the J end lost 6 bases, and 8 bases lay between the germline ends. Germline V CDR1 and CDR2: DFQATT, SNEGSKA (reference sequence). This CDR3 is built from 12 residues. CDR3: CSARKGGQPQHF. The CDR3 DNA follows: TGCAGTGCTAGAAAGGGCGGTCAGCCCCAGCATTTT.

This clonotype has a handful of counts. This chain joins TRBV20-1 and TRBJ1-2; D gene unclear. The germline V gene encodes CDR1 DFQATT and CDR2 SNEGSKA (reference sequence). The CDR3 spans 16 residues. Between the trimmed V and J ends, which lost 2 bases and 1 base, there was a span of 17 bases. CDR3 bases: TGCAGTGCTAGACCTCGAATCCGGATATTTAACTATGGCTACACCTTC. This codes for CSARPRIRIFNYGYTF.

The sample holds a few counts of this clonotype. The chain recombines TRBV7-2 with TRBJ1-2; D ambiguous. This CDR3 has 14 amino acids. The ends were cut back, 0 bases at V and 7 bases at J, with 12 bases in the middle. Per germline, CDR1 SGHTA and CDR2 FQGNSA. The CDR3 region has the DNA TGTGCCAGCAGCTTAGCCGGCGGACTTCTTGGCTACACCTTC. Translating gives CASSLAGGLLGYTF. The whole variable domain, filled in from reference TRBV7-2 and TRBJ1-2, reads GAGVSQSPSNKVTEKGKDVELRCDPISGHTALYWYRQSLGQGLEFLIYFQGNSAPDKSGLPSDRFSAERTGGSVSTLTIQRTQQEDSAVYLCASSLAGGLLGYTFGSGTRLTVV.

This clonotype has only a few counts. The chain combines TRBV5-6 with TRBJ2-3; D may be TRBD2 (5 bases). The V gene lost 0 bases and the J gene lost 2 bases, with 13 bases spanning the gap. The CDR3 totals 16 residues. Per germline, CDR1 SGHDT and CDR2 YYEEEE. CDR3: CASSLGWSGITDTQYF. Written as DNA, the CDR3 is TGTGCCAGCAGCTTGGGATGGTCGGGGATCACAGATACGCAGTATTTT.

The chain employs TRBV24-1 and TRBJ2-1; D is undetermined. Trimming removed 5 bases from V and 7 bases from J, with 11 bases in between. Germline V gene data show CDR1 as KGHDR and CDR2 as SFDVKD. The CDR3 is 13 residues long. CDR3 nucleotides: TGTGCCACCAGTGGCAGATTGGGGAATGAGCAGTTCTTC. Amino acid sequence: CATSGRLGNEQFF.

The CDR3 DNA follows: TGTGCCAGCAGTTTTAGGTCCATTGAGGGATACAATGAGCAGTTCTTC. Its translation: CASSFRSIEGYNEQFF. The chain couples TRBV12-3 or TRBV12-4 to TRBJ2-1; D might be TRBD2 (5 bases). Trimming left V 3 bases short and J 4 bases short, with 16 bases between. The length of the CDR3 is 16 residues.

This clonotype was detected only a few times. The chain combines TRBV2 with TRBJ2-1, with 12 bases matching TRBD2. In germline, CDR1 is SNHLY, CDR2 FYNNEI. The CDR3 has 15 amino acids. V was pared by 6 bases and J by 9 bases, with 9 bases of the junction left unmatched. Here the CDR3 reads CASSGRTSGTGEQFF. CDR3 in DNA: TGTGCCAGCAGCGGCCGGACTAGCGGGACCGGTGAGCAGTTCTTC.

This clonotype was detected many times. This chain links TRBV27 with TRBJ2-2; possible D gene TRBD1, 6 bases. The CDR3 runs to 13 residues. V gave up 5 bases and J gave up 5 bases, with 9 bases separating them. Per germline, CDR1 MNHEY and CDR2 SMNVEV (reference sequence). CDR3 nucleotide sequence: TGTGCCAGCAGTCGTACAGGGACCGGGGAGCTGTTTTTT. It encodes CASSRTGTGELFF.

This chain uses TRBV25-1 with TRBJ1-1; D might be TRBD1 (6 bases). Germline CDR1 is MGHDK and CDR2 is SYGVNS. The ends were cut back, 6 bases at V and 0 bases at J, with 8 bases in the middle. The CDR3 runs to 13 residues. The CDR3 sequence is CASRGALNTEAFF. The DNA for the CDR3 is TGTGCCAGCAGGGGGGCACTGAACACTGAAGCTTTCTTT.

The sample holds a few counts of this clonotype. The genes are TRBV24-1 and TRBJ2-1; D gene uncertain. The length of the CDR3 is 13 residues. The ends were cut back, 5 bases at V and 4 bases at J, with 8 bases in the middle. Germline-derived CDR1 and CDR2 are KGHDR and SFDVKD. CDR3 sequence: CATSVGGYNEQFF. The CDR3 DNA reads as TGTGCCACCAGTGTGGGCGGTTACAATGAGCAGTTCTTC.

This clonotype was observed a handful of times. V gene TRBV20-1 combines with J gene TRBJ2-5, with TRBD1 identical over 11 bases. Germline assignment: CDR1 DFQATT and CDR2 SNEGSKA (reference sequence). Germline trimming cut 6 bases from V and 5 bases from J; bases unmatched to any gene: 8. The CDR3 has 14 amino acids. The CDR3 spells CSAMRDRGWETQYF. The DNA of the CDR3 is TGCAGTGCCATGAGGGACAGGGGGTGGGAGACCCAGTACTTC.

This clonotype came up a few times. The rearrangement links TRBV7-2 to TRBJ1-2, with TRBD1 identical over 9 bases. Germline V CDR1 and CDR2: SGHTA, FQGNSA. V lost 6 bases, J lost 1 base, and 3 bases stayed unmatched. CDR3 length: 14 residues. The CDR3 here is CASRGQGDNYGYTF. CDR3 nucleotides: TGTGCCAGCAGGGGACAGGGCGATAACTATGGCTACACCTTC.

This rearrangement joins TRBV27 to TRBJ2-3, with 8 bases aligning to TRBD2. Germline CDR1 is MNHEY and CDR2 is SMNVEV (reference sequence). This CDR3 contains 17 residues. Trimming took 3 bases from V and 1 from J; bases not matched to a gene: 9. In nucleotides, the CDR3 is TGTGCCAGCAGTTTTAAGGTCAGCGGGAGAGGCACAGATACGCAGTATTTT. Encoded protein: CASSFKVSGRGTDTQYF.

This clonotype has at least ten counts. The V gene is TRBV28, the J gene TRBJ1-6; D is unresolved. Germline loops: CDR1 MDHEN, CDR2 SYDVKM. Trimming stripped 2 bases from V and 7 bases from J, with 9 bases between. The CDR3 has 14 residues. The CDR3 spells CASSLEVFNSPLHF. The CDR3 region has the DNA TGTGCCAGCAGTTTAGAAGTTTTCAATTCACCCCTCCACTTT.

V is TRBV5-1 and J is TRBJ2-1; 13 bases align to TRBD2. The trim removed 2 bases at V and 7 bases at J, leaving 6 bases unmatched. This CDR3 spans 16 amino acids. Germline V gives CDR1 SGHRS, CDR2 YFSETQ. CDR3 coding DNA: TGCGCCAGCAGCTTACTAGCGGGAGGGCACGTGAATGAGCAGTTCTTC. It codes for CASSLLAGGHVNEQFF.

The chain combines TRBV25-1 with TRBJ2-1, with D unclear. This CDR3 spans 12 amino acids. CDR1 and CDR2 from the germline V gene are MGHDK and SYGVNS. Between the trimmed V and J ends, which lost 1 base and 7 bases, there was a span of 5 bases. CDR3 region: CASSEWPNEQFF. The DNA of the CDR3 is TGTGCCAGCAGTGAATGGCCGAATGAGCAGTTCTTC. Full variable domain (outside the CDR3, taken from reference TRBV25-1 and TRBJ2-1): EADIYQTPRYLVIGTGKKITLECSQTMGHDKMYWYQQDPGMELHLIHYSYGVNSTEKGDLSSESTVSRIRTEHFPLTLESARPSHTSQYLCASSEWPNEQFFGPGTRLTVL.

This clonotype showed up just a few times. V usage is TRBV20-1 and J usage is TRBJ2-3, with TRBD2 identical over 10 bases. Unmatched junction bases numbered 6, after V lost 6 bases and J lost 3 bases. The CDR3 extends over 14 amino acids. The germline CDR1 and CDR2 sequences are DFQATT and SNEGSKA (reference sequence). The CDR3 loop is CSALAGVWTDTQYF. CDR3 bases: TGCAGTGCGCTAGCGGGGGTATGGACAGATACGCAGTATTTT.

The sample holds a few counts of this clonotype. The V call is TRBV7-9, the J call TRBJ2-7; TRBD1 might be the D (6 bases). This CDR3 spans 14 amino acids. The germline gives CDR1 SEHNR, CDR2 FQNEAQ (reference sequence). V lost 1 base, J lost 2 bases, and 9 bases lay in between. CDR3 loop: CASSLGTAPYEQYF. The CDR3 nucleotides are TGTGCCAGCAGCTTAGGGACAGCCCCCTACGAGCAGTACTTC. The whole variable domain, filled in from reference TRBV7-9 and TRBJ2-7, reads DTGVSQNPRHKITKRGQNVTFRCDPISEHNRLYWYRQTLGQGPEFLTYFQNEAQLEKSRLLSDRFSAERPKGSFSTLEIQRTEQGDSAMYLCASSLGTAPYEQYFGPGTRLTVT.

This clonotype turned up a few times. V is TRBV5-1 and J is TRBJ1-1, with a possible D match to TRBD1 (5 bases). Trimming cost V 3 bases and J 0 bases, with 9 bases left between them. Germline lookup yields CDR1 SGHRS and CDR2 YFSETQ. The CDR3 consists of 14 residues. The CDR3, as DNA: TGCGCCAGCAGCTCTGGACACATGAACACTGAAGCTTTCTTT. Its translation: CASSSGHMNTEAFF.

This clonotype came up a few times. This chain links TRBV6-1 with TRBJ2-2; 9 nucleotides agree with TRBD2. This CDR3 is 13 amino acids long. V lost 6 bases to trimming and J lost 6 bases; unmatched junction nucleotides: 2. Germline CDR1 MNHNS, CDR2 SASEGT. The CDR3 sequence: CASSRGGAGELFF. DNA of the CDR3: TGTGCCAGCAGCCGCGGGGGGGCCGGGGAGCTGTTTTTT.

The gene calls are TRBV12-3 or TRBV12-4 and TRBJ2-7, with a weak D call TRBD2 (5 bases). V lost 0 bases and J lost 5, with 11 bases in between. This CDR3 region has 14 residues. The CDR3 is CASSLAGRRDEQYF. Written as DNA, the CDR3 is TGTGCCAGCAGTTTAGCGGGGAGAAGGGACGAGCAGTACTTC.

The V gene is TRBV29-1, the J gene TRBJ2-3; TRBD1 matches 7 bases. The CDR3 is 13 residues long. Per the germline V gene, CDR1 is SQVTM and CDR2 is ANQGSEA. V lost 4 bases to trimming and J lost 3 bases; unmatched junction nucleotides: 4. CDR3 nucleotides: TGCAGCGTTGGGGTCAGGGGGACAGATACGCAGTATTTT. As protein: CSVGVRGTDTQYF.

This clonotype was detected only a few times. The chain is built from TRBV20-1 and TRBJ2-5; no reliable D call. CDR1 is DFQATT, CDR2 SNEGSKA, per germline (reference sequence). V was trimmed by 6 bases and J by 5 bases, leaving 13 bases between them. The CDR3 consists of 12 residues. The CDR3 protein is CSARARWETQYF. Here the CDR3 DNA reads TGCAGTGCCCGGGCCCGCTGGGAGACCCAGTACTTC.

The chain links TRBV7-9 to TRBJ1-2; D may be TRBD1 (6 bases). Trimming stripped 1 base from V and 4 bases from J, with 10 bases between. The CDR3 is made up of 14 amino acids. The germline V gene has CDR1 SEHNR and CDR2 FQNEAQ (reference sequence). CDR3 DNA: TGTGCCAGCAGCTTAGGGGGGGCTCCCTATGGCTACACCTTC. Translated: CASSLGGAPYGYTF.

This clonotype appeared a few times. CDR3 sequence reads: CASSFGGLQETQYF. CDR3 in DNA: TGTGCCAGCAGTTTCGGGGGGCTCCAAGAGACCCAGTACTTC. The chain links TRBV27 to TRBJ2-5, with D possibly TRBD2 on 7 matching bases. Germline V gives CDR1 MNHEY, CDR2 SMNVEV (reference sequence). The CDR3 extends over 14 amino acids. The V end lost 3 bases, the J end lost 1 base, and 9 bases lay between the germline ends.

The chain links TRBV24-1 to TRBJ2-3; D is ambiguous. The CDR3 has 16 residues. The germline CDR1 and CDR2 sequences are KGHDR and SFDVKD. Trimming removed 3 bases at V and 0 bases at J, with 12 bases between. In nucleotides, the CDR3 is TGTGCCACCAGTGATGCGATCCGGGCTAGCACAGATACGCAGTATTTT. As protein: CATSDAIRASTDTQYF.

The chain recombines TRBV24-1 with TRBJ2-3; D remains unclear. From germline, CDR1 is KGHDR and CDR2 SFDVKD. The CDR3 spans 14 residues. Between the trimmed V and J ends, which lost 7 bases and 4 bases, there was a span of 14 bases. The CDR3 region has the DNA TGTGCCACCAGCGTCGTGGGTGGGCCAGATACGCAGTATTTT. The encoded protein is CATSVVGGPDTQYF.

This clonotype occurred many times. The chain uses TRBV7-2 and TRBJ2-3, with 9 bases that match TRBD2. The CDR3 runs to 15 residues. Per the germline V gene, CDR1 is SGHTA and CDR2 is FQGNSA. J lost 6 bases, V lost 5 bases, and 9 bases had no gene match. CDR3 region: CASSPLGGGADTQYF. CDR3 nucleotides: TGTGCCAGCAGCCCCCTCGGCGGGGGGGCGGATACGCAGTATTTT.

This clonotype showed up just a few times. The rearrangement joins TRBV20-1 to TRBJ1-6, with no clear D. V gave up 7 bases and J gave up 0 bases, with 16 bases separating them. From germline, CDR1 is DFQATT and CDR2 SNEGSKA (reference sequence). The CDR3 runs to 16 residues. CDR3 nucleotide sequence: TGCAGTGTCCAACCCCAGGAAAGCTCCTATAATTCACCCCTCCACTTT. Translating it yields CSVQPQESSYNSPLHF.

This clonotype was counted between two and nine times. The chain joins TRBV7-6 to TRBJ2-7; D is ambiguous. Germline V gives CDR1 SGHVS, CDR2 FNYEAQ. V lost 1 base, J lost 6 bases, and 13 bases lay in between. The CDR3 has 14 amino acids. CDR3 nucleotide sequence: TGTGCCAGCAGCTTAGGGGGTGCCGAGCGCGAGCAGTACTTC. This encodes CASSLGGAEREQYF. The full variable domain, rest sourced from reference TRBV7-6 and TRBJ2-7, is GAGVSQSPRYKVTKRGQDVALRCDPISGHVSLYWYRQALGQGPEFLTYFNYEAQQDKSGLPNDRFSAERPEGSISTLTIQRTEQRDSAMYRCASSLGGAEREQYFGPGTRLTVT.